This TCR beta chain emerged from a study of cytomegalovirus exposure and HLA in healthy donors. As concerns this clone: The antigen remains unidentified.

Repertoires were generated with immunoSEQ multiplex PCR, while TCRdb's copy carries only in-frame clones and drops some. The sample carries over 100,000 clones, roughly nine tenths recorded once. Study-level points and caveats: Both high specificity and high sensitivity reportedly marked the classifier's diagnosis of cytomegalovirus status.

The V gene lost 1 base and the J gene lost 3 bases, with 9 bases spanning the gap. The CDR3 is made up of 14 amino acids. CDR1 KGHSH and CDR2 LQKENI come from the germline V gene. The receptor was derived from a woman between 18 and 29 years old in good health and CMV-seronegative. The sequenced sample consisted of PBMCs. V and J are TRBV18 and TRBJ1-1; unclear D gene. CDR3 amino acids: CASSPLASDTEAFF. CDR3 coding DNA: TGTGCCAGCTCACCACTAGCGTCTGACACTGAAGCTTTCTTT. Using reference TRBV18 and TRBJ1-1 for the parts outside the CDR3, the full variable domain is NAGVMQNPRHLVRRRGQEARLRCSPMKGHSHVYWYRQLPEEGLKFMVYLQKENIIDESGMPKERFSAEFPKEGPSILRIQQVVRGDSAAYFCASSPLASDTEAFFGQGTRLTVV.